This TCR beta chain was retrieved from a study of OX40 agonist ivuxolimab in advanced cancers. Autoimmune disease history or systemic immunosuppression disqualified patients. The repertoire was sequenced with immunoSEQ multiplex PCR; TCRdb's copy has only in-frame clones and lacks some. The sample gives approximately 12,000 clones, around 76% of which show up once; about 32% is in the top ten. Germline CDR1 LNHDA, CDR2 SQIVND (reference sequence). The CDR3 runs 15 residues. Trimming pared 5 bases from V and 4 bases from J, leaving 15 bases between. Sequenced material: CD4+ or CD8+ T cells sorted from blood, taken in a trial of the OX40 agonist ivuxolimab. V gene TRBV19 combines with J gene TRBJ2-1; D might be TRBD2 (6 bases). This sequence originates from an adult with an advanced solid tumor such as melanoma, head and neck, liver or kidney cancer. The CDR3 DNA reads TGTGCCAGTAGTTCCGGGGGAGTGGGATACAATGAGCAGTTCTTC. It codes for CASSSGGVGYNEQFF.